The 23 T cell receptor beta chains below all came from one sample that was sequenced in a study of Graves' ophthalmopathy and Graves' hyperthyroidism. The authors amplified TCR beta CDR3 regions, and they did so from RNA transcripts for repertoire sequencing. Amplification began with first-round RT-PCR using HTBI primers, then second-round multiplex PCR was performed. From the multiplex PCR reads, TCRdb called clonotypes with MiXCR, one entry per CDR3 protein. This sample has almost 750,000 distinct CDR3 sequences; 40% occur once, and the top ten carry 44%. The specimen sequenced was peripheral blood. These TCRs come from an adult man with Graves' ophthalmopathy.

As for this clonotype: An end of the junction differs from the germline gene, which may be a read error. The V and J genes are TRBV25-1 and TRBJ1-1, with 8 bases aligning to TRBD1. CDR1 is MGHDK and CDR2 is SYGVNS in the germline V gene. The CDR3 totals 18 residues. The CDR3 coding sequence is TGTGCCTGCAGTGCTACCGAGGTGGCAGGGGGCGGTGGGACTGAAGCTTTCTTT. This translates into CACSATEVAGGGGTEAFF.

The rearrangement uses TRBV20-1 and TRBJ1-5, with a possible D match to TRBD1 (5 bases). Trimming took off 3 bases at V and 6 bases at J, with 15 bases between the two ends. Germline CDR1 is DFQATT and CDR2 is SNEGSKA (reference sequence). CDR3 length: 14 amino acids. The CDR3: CSARGGGRGQPQHF. Written as DNA, the CDR3 is TGCAGTGCTAGGGGCGGGGGACGGGGTCAGCCCCAGCATTTT.

The chain carries TRBV7-6 and TRBJ2-6, with D possibly TRBD2 on 5 matching bases. The CDR3 contains 17 residues. From germline, CDR1 is SGHVS and CDR2 FNYEAQ. Trimming removed 5 bases from V and 4 bases from J, with 18 bases in between. CDR3 bases: TGTGCCAGCAGCCAAGGTCGGGCCCGGGGAGGGGCCAACGTCCTGACTTTC. Residues: CASSQGRARGGANVLTF.

This clonotype has only a few counts. The chain has TRBV20-1 and TRBJ2-2; 9 bases map to TRBD1. Per germline, CDR1 DFQATT and CDR2 SNEGSKA (reference sequence). Germline trimming cut 0 bases from V and 6 bases from J; bases unmatched to any gene: 8. The length of the CDR3 is 16 residues. CDR3 loop: CSARDTKGTGSGELFF. CDR3 nucleotides: TGCAGTGCTAGAGATACCAAAGGGACAGGGTCCGGGGAGCTGTTTTTT.

Turning to this clonotype: The junction differs from germline at one of its ends, possibly a read error. The V and J genes are TRBV5-1 and TRBJ2-2; D is possibly TRBD2 (5 bases). The CDR3 contains 16 residues. CDR1 is SGHRS, CDR2 YFSETQ, per germline. CDR3 nucleotides: TGCGCCAGCAGCTTGGTGGCATTCACGAACACCGGGGAGCCGTTTTTT. Translation: CASSLVAFTNTGEPFF.

The chain employs TRBV25-1 and TRBJ2-1; possibly TRBD1 or TRBD2 for D (5 bases each). Germline CDR1 is MGHDK and CDR2 is SYGVNS. With 5 bases removed from V and 7 bases from J, the gap between germline ends came to 18 bases. The CDR3 length is 15 residues. This chain's CDR3 is CASSSFGAARNEQFF. The CDR3 coding sequence is TGTGCCAGCAGTAGCTTCGGGGCAGCGAGGAATGAGCAGTTCTTC.

The rearrangement joins TRBV7-4 to TRBJ1-2, with a weak D call TRBD1 (5 bases). Germline CDR1 is SGHVT and CDR2 is SQSDAQ. The CDR3 contains 17 residues. V dropped 6 bases and J dropped 3 bases, with 23 bases sitting between them. The CDR3 protein is CASSPPGLRIPYYGYTF. CDR3 DNA: TGTGCCAGCAGTCCCCCGGGACTCCGCATCCCATACTATGGCTACACCTTC.

This chain uses TRBV20-1 with TRBJ1-2, with D possibly being TRBD1 (6 bases). CDR3 length equals 13 residues. Germline loops: CDR1 DFQATT, CDR2 SNEGSKA (reference sequence). Trimming removed 6 bases at V and 2 bases at J, with 13 bases between. The CDR3 DNA reads as TGCAGTGCCCCTGACAGGCGAAACTATGGCTACACCTTC. The encoded protein is CSAPDRRNYGYTF.

This clonotype was detected only a few times. The genes are TRBV19 and TRBJ1-5, with TRBD1 matching 7 bases. The CDR3 loop spans 15 amino acids. With V trimmed by 2 bases and J by 1 base, 2 bases remained unmatched. Germline loops: CDR1 LNHDA, CDR2 SQIVND (reference sequence). CDR3 nucleotide sequence: TGTGCCAGTAGTATATGGGACAGAAGCAATCAGCCCCAGCATTTT. Its protein is CASSIWDRSNQPQHF.

J is TRBJ1-3 and V is TRBV7-6; 7 bases match TRBD1. The ends lost 5 bases at V and 6 bases at J; junction bases unmatched: 16. Germline V gene sequence: CDR1 SGHVS, CDR2 FNYEAQ. The CDR3 is made up of 17 amino acids. Written as DNA, the CDR3 is TGTGCCAGCAGCCGAAATCCACAGGGGTGGTTGGAAAACACCATATATTTT. This codes for CASSRNPQGWLENTIYF.

This clonotype was seen repeatedly, ten times or more. V gene TRBV10-1 combines with J gene TRBJ2-5; 16 bases map to TRBD2. Germline V gives CDR1 WNHNN, CDR2 SYGVQD (reference sequence). The junction had 9 bases not matched to a gene; V was cut back by 6 bases and J by 5 bases. This CDR3 region has 17 residues. The CDR3 is CASRGLAGGPVSETQYF. CDR3 DNA sequence: TGCGCCAGCAGGGGACTAGCGGGAGGGCCCGTTTCGGAGACCCAGTACTTC.

The CDR3 loop is CASSSTGMGYNSPLHF. The CDR3 DNA follows: TGTGCCAGCAGCTCCACAGGGATGGGCTATAATTCACCCCTCCACTTT. The genes are TRBV7-9 and TRBJ1-6, with TRBD1 as a possible D gene (6 bases). This CDR3 has 16 residues. CDR1 and CDR2 from the germline V gene are SEHNR and FQNEAQ (reference sequence). Trimming shortened V by 4 bases and J by 3 bases, and 13 bases separated the two germline ends. The variable domain in full, completed from reference TRBV7-9 and TRBJ1-6, reads DTGVSQNPRHKITKRGQNVTFRCDPISEHNRLYWYRQTLGQGPEFLTYFQNEAQLEKSRLLSDRFSAERPKGSFSTLEIQRTEQGDSAMYLCASSSTGMGYNSPLHFGNGTRLTVT.

At least ten counts were recorded for this clonotype. The chain joins TRBV10-3 to TRBJ1-1; the match to TRBD1 covers 7 bases. CDR3 size: 16 residues. With 0 bases clipped from V and 1 base from J, the junction kept 5 bases outside the gene matches. The V gene's germline CDR1 is ENHRY and CDR2 SYGVKD. This CDR3 reads CAISESGGLANTEAFF. DNA for the CDR3: TGTGCCATCAGTGAGTCAGGGGGCCTTGCGAACACTGAAGCTTTCTTT.

In this sample, this clonotype turned up many times. J is TRBJ1-5 and V is TRBV19; 7 nucleotides agree with TRBD1. Germline CDR1 LNHDA, CDR2 SQIVND (reference sequence). CDR3 length equals 13 residues. The ends lost 6 bases at V and 5 bases at J; junction bases unmatched: 4. The CDR3 sequence: CASSVTGDQPQHF. DNA for the CDR3: TGTGCCAGTAGCGTTACAGGGGATCAGCCCCAGCATTTT.

A few counts support this clonotype. The chain couples TRBV7-9 to TRBJ2-7, with D perhaps TRBD1 (6 bases). CDR3 length: 14 residues. Trimming pared 1 base from V and 4 bases from J, leaving 11 bases between. The germline V gene encodes CDR1 SEHNR and CDR2 FQNEAQ (reference sequence). CDR3 nucleotide sequence: TGTGCCAGCAGCTTAGTGACGGACAGATACGAGCAGTACTTC. This encodes CASSLVTDRYEQYF. The entire variable domain, with the rest obtained from reference TRBV7-9 and TRBJ2-7, is as follows: DTGVSQNPRHKITKRGQNVTFRCDPISEHNRLYWYRQTLGQGPEFLTYFQNEAQLEKSRLLSDRFSAERPKGSFSTLEIQRTEQGDSAMYLCASSLVTDRYEQYFGPGTRLTVT.

This clonotype was detected once. This could be a read error, since a much larger clone is one nucleotide away. V usage is TRBV24-1 and J usage is TRBJ2-7; the D is unclear. CDR1 KGHDR and CDR2 SFDVKD come from the germline V gene. CDR3 size: 15 residues. The CDR3 here is CATSDGPFNNYEQHF. In DNA, the CDR3 is TGTGCCACCAGTGATGGACCCTTCAATAACTACGAGCAGCACTTC.

The gene calls are TRBV10-3 and TRBJ1-5; TRBD1 matches at 8 bases. V shed 11 bases and J 11 bases; nucleotides not matched to a gene: 14. The V gene's germline CDR1 is ENHRY and CDR2 SYGVKD. The CDR3 covers 13 residues. This chain's CDR3 is CAHGTGRGETQHF. The CDR3 region has the DNA TGTGCCCATGGGACAGGACGCGGGGAGACCCAGCATTTT.

A single count supports this clonotype. The rearrangement joins TRBV7-2 to TRBJ2-6, with TRBD2 matching over 10 bases. The CDR3 is 16 amino acids. The V gene end was trimmed by 5 bases and the J gene end by 4 bases; junction bases not matched to a gene: 5. Germline CDR1 and CDR2: SGHTA and FQGNSA. This chain's CDR3 is CASSIVTSGGANVLTF. DNA for the CDR3: TGTGCCAGCAGCATAGTGACTAGCGGGGGGGCCAACGTCCTGACTTTC.

The rearrangement links TRBV15 to TRBJ1-2; no definite D call. CDR3 length: 13 amino acids. The V gene's germline CDR1 is LNHNV and CDR2 YYDKDF (reference sequence). V was clipped by 1 base and J by 6 bases, with 9 bases between them. The CDR3 sequence: CATSRGISNGYTF. For the CDR3, the DNA is TGTGCCACCAGCAGAGGGATCAGTAATGGCTACACCTTC.

This chain joins TRBV25-1 and TRBJ2-5; 12 positions agree with TRBD2. Trimming cost V 8 bases and J 10 bases; bases outside gene matches: 20. The CDR3 spans 17 residues. Germline assignment: CDR1 MGHDK and CDR2 SYGVNS. In DNA form, the CDR3 reads TGTGCCAGCTTAGCGCTGGCTAGCGGGAGGGGGGTGAAGGACCAGTACTTC. It is translated as CASLALASGRGVKDQYF.

V usage is TRBV29-1 and J usage is TRBJ2-7; D ambiguous. CDR1 is SQVTM, CDR2 ANQGSEA, per germline. V was shortened by 8 bases and J by 2 bases, with 13 bases between the two germline ends. CDR3 length equals 12 residues. This CDR3 reads CSHFILTYEQYF. DNA for the CDR3: TGCAGCCACTTCATTTTAACCTACGAGCAGTACTTC.

This clonotype has a handful of counts. The V gene is TRBV6-4, the J gene TRBJ2-2, with D possibly being TRBD1 (5 bases). V dropped 0 bases and J dropped 3 bases, with 11 bases sitting between them. CDR1 is MRHNA, CDR2 SNTAGT, per germline. The length of the CDR3 is 16 residues. As DNA, the CDR3 is TGTGCCAGCAGTGACTCAGGCGACAGTTACACCGGGGAGCTGTTTTTT. The encoded protein is CASSDSGDSYTGELFF.

This clonotype came up a few times. The V call is TRBV29-1, the J call TRBJ2-7, with TRBD2 matching over 7 bases. Unmatched junction bases numbered 6, after V lost 0 bases and J lost 4 bases. CDR1 and CDR2 from the germline V gene are SQVTM and ANQGSEA. The CDR3 is made up of 14 amino acids. The CDR3, as DNA: TGCAGCGTTGAAGATGCCGGGGGGAAATACGAGCAGTACTTC. It codes for CSVEDAGGKYEQYF.